A selection of T cell receptor beta chains follows, all from one sample in a study of cytomegalovirus exposure and HLA in healthy donors. TCRdb's copy holds only in-frame clones and misses some; the assay was immunoSEQ multiplex PCR. The sample yields some 78,000 clones, 80% seen once. Sequenced input: PBMCs. These receptors all stem from a man aged 50 or older in good health and CMV-seropositive. Each CDR3 is given with its conserved first and last residue. D genes are given only for firm matches. Expanded clones get a size class; other rows say once, few or many, or leave the size out.

>TRBV11-2|TRBJ1-3|NA|NA
TGTGCCAGCACCATATACTCAGGGGCGCAGGGAAACACCATATATTTT
CASTIYSGAQGNTIYF
>TRBV10-3|TRBJ2-7|TRBD2|NA
TGTGCCATCAGTATCTATAGCGGGATTGCTACACAAAGACCTTACGAGCAGTACTTC
CAISIYSGIATQRPYEQYF
>TRBV27|TRBJ2-1|NA|few
TGTGCCAGCAGTACCCGTTCAGCGAGCTCCTACAATGAGCAGTTCTTC
CASSTRSASSYNEQFF
>TRBV6-5|TRBJ1-3|NA|NA
TGTGCCAGCAGGACAGGATCTGGAAACACCATATATTTT
CASRTGSGNTIYF
>TRBV10-3|TRBJ1-1|TRBD1|NA
TGTGCCATCAGTGCTCCGGGACAGGGGGACACTGAAGCTTTCTTT
CAISAPGQGDTEAFF
>TRBV19|TRBJ2-7|NA|once
TGTGCCAGTAGTATCGGTACAGGATCCTACGAGCAGTACTTC
CASSIGTGSYEQYF
>TRBV5-1|TRBJ2-3|TRBD2|NA
TGCGCCAGCACCTCTCTGACTAGCGGGGTGGGAGATACGCAGTATTTT
CASTSLTSGVGDTQYF
>TRBV15|TRBJ1-5|NA|NA
TGTGCCACCAGGGGAGACAATCAGCCCCAGCATTTT
CATRGDNQPQHF
>TRBV27|TRBJ2-7|TRBD2|NA
TGTGCCAGCCGTCTAGCGGGAGCCTTCCACGAGCAGTACTTC
CASRLAGAFHEQYF
>TRBV29-1|TRBJ1-2|NA|NA
TGCAGCGTTGACCCCTGGCAACGTAACTATGGCTACACCTTC
CSVDPWQRNYGYTF